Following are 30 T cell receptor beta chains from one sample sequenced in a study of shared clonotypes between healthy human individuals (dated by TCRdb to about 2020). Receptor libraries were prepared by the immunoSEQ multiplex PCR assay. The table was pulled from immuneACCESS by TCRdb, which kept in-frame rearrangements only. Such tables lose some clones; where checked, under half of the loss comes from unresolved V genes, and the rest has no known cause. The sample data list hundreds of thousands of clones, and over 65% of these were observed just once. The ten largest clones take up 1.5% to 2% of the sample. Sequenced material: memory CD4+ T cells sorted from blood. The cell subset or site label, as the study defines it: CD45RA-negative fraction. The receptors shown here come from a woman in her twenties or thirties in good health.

The CDR3 is CASSLVPEGVNTIYF. DNA of the CDR3: TGCGCCAGCAGCTTGGTACCCGAAGGAGTGAACACCATATATTTT. This chain connects TRBV5-1 to TRBJ1-3; D unresolved. V was trimmed by 0 bases and J by 7 bases, leaving 14 bases between them. The germline CDR1 and CDR2 sequences are SGHRS and YFSETQ. The CDR3 contains 15 residues.

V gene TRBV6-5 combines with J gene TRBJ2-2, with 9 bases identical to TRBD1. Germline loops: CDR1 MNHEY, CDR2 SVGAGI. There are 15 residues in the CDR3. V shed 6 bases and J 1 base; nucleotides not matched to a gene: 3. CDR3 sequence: CASRGQGLNTGELFF. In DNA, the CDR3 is TGTGCCAGCAGAGGACAGGGGTTGAACACCGGGGAGCTGTTTTTT.

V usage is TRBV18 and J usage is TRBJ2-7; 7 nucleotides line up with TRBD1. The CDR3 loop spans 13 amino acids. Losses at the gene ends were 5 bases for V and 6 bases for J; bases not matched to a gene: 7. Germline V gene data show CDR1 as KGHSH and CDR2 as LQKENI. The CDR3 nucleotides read TGTGCCAGCTCATCGACAGGGTCGGGCGAGCAGTACTTC. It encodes CASSSTGSGEQYF.

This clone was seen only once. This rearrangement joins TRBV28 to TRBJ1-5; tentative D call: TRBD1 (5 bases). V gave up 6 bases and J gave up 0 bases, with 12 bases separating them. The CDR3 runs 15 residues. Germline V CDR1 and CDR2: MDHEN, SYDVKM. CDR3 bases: TGTGCCAGCAGGGGGCAGTTACCTAGCAATCAGCCCCAGCATTTT. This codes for CASRGQLPSNQPQHF.

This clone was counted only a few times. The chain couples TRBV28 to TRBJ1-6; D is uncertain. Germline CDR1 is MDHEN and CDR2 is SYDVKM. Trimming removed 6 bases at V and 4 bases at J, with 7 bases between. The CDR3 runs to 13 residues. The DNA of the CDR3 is TGTGCCAGCAGAGTGGGATATAATTCACCCCTCCACTTT. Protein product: CASRVGYNSPLHF.

CDR3 DNA sequence: TGTGCCAGCAGTCCGGGACTAGCGGGTCGGTTGAAGACCCAGTACTTC. It specifies CASSPGLAGRLKTQYF. This rearrangement joins TRBV28 to TRBJ2-5, with 12 bases matching TRBD2. Germline V lookup: CDR1 MDHEN, CDR2 SYDVKM. CDR3 length: 16 amino acids. With 5 bases clipped from V and 6 bases from J, the junction kept 10 bases outside the gene matches.

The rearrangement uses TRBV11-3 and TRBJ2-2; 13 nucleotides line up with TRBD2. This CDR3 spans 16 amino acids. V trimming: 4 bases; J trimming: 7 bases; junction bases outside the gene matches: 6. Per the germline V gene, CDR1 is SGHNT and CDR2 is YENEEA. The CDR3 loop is CASSSRTSGSNGELFF. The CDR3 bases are TGTGCCAGCAGCTCGAGGACTAGCGGGAGTAACGGGGAGCTGTTTTTT.

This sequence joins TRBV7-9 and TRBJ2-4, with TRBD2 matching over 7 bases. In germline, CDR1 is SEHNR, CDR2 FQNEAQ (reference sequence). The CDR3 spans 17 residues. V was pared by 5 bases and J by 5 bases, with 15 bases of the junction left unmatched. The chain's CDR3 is CASSPRKGGSLENIQYF. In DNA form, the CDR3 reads TGTGCCAGCAGCCCCCGGAAGGGAGGGTCGCTGGAAAACATTCAGTACTTC. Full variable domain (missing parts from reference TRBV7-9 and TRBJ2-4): DTGVSQNPRHKITKRGQNVTFRCDPISEHNRLYWYRQTLGQGPEFLTYFQNEAQLEKSRLLSDRFSAERPKGSFSTLEIQRTEQGDSAMYLCASSPRKGGSLENIQYFGAGTRLSVL.

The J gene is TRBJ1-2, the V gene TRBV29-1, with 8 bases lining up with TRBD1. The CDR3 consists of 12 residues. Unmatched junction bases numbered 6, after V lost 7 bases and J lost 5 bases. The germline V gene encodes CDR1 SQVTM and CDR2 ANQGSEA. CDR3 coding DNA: TGCAGCGCCACGGACAGGGATTATGGCTACACCTTC. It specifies CSATDRDYGYTF.

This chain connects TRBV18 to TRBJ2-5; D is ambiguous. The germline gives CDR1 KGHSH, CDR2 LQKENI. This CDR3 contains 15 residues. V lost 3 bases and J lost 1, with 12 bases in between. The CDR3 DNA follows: TGTGCCAGCTCACCCCGGGCCTCGTTCCAAGAGACCCAGTACTTC. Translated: CASSPRASFQETQYF.

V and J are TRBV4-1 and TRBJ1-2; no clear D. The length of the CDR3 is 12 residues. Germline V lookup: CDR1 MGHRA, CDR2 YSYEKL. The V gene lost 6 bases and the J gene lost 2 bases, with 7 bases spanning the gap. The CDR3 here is CASSALNYGYTF. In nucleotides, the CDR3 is TGCGCCAGCAGTGCTTTAAACTATGGCTACACCTTC.

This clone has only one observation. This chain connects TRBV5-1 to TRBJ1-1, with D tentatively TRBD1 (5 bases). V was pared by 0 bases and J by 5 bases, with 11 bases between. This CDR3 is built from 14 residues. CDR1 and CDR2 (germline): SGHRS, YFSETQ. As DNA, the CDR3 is TGCGCCAGCAGCTTGGTGGCTGGGGGAACTGAAGCTTTCTTT. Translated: CASSLVAGGTEAFF.

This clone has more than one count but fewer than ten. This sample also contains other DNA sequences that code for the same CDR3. CDR3 in amino acids: CASSLGGAPSTDTQYF. DNA for the CDR3: TGCGCCAGCAGCTTGGGTGGAGCCCCTAGCACAGATACGCAGTATTTT. V and J are TRBV5-1 and TRBJ2-3, with D unresolved. CDR1 SGHRS and CDR2 YFSETQ come from the germline V gene. CDR3 length equals 16 residues. Trimming cost V 0 bases and J 0 bases, with 11 bases left between them.

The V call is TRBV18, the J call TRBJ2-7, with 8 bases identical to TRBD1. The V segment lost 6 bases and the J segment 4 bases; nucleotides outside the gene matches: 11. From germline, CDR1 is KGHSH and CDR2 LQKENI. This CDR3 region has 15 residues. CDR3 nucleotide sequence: TGTGCCAGCTCTCTCTCTGCAGGGGGCTTTTACGAGCAGTACTTC. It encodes CASSLSAGGFYEQYF.

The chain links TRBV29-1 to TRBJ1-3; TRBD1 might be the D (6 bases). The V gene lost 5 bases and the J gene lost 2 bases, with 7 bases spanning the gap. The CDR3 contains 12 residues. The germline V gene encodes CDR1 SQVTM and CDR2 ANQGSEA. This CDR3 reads CSVSGAGNTIYF. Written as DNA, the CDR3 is TGCAGCGTTTCAGGGGCTGGAAACACCATATATTTT.

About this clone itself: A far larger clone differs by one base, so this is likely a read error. CDR3: CASSSNTEAFF. For the CDR3, the DNA is TGTGCCAGCAGCTCGAACACTGAAGCTTTCTTT. The chain has TRBV9 and TRBJ1-1, with D unresolved. The V gene lost 4 bases and the J gene lost 1 base, with 2 bases spanning the gap. The CDR3 length is 11 residues. Germline V CDR1 and CDR2: SGDLS, YYNGEE.

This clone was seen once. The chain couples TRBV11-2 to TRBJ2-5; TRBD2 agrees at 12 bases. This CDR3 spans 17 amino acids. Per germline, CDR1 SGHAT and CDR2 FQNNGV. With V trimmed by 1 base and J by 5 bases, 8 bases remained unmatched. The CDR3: CASSLGRLAGAGETQYF. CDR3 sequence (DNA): TGTGCCAGCAGCTTAGGGCGACTAGCGGGAGCTGGGGAGACCCAGTACTTC.

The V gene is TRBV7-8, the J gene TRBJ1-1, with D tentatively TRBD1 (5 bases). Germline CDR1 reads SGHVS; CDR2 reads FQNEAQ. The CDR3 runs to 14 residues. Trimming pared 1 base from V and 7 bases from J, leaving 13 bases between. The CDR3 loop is CASSLVRGTGEAFF. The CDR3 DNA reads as TGTGCCAGCAGCTTAGTCCGTGGGACTGGTGAAGCTTTCTTT.

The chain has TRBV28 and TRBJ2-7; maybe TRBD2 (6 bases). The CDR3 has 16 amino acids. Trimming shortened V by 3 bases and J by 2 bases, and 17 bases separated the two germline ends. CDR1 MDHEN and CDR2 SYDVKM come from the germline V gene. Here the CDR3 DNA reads TGTGCCAGCAGTTTTCCAAGCGGGCTCCCGACCTACGAGCAGTACTTC. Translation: CASSFPSGLPTYEQYF. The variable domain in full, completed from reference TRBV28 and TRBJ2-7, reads DVKVTQSSRYLVKRTGEKVFLECVQDMDHENMFWYRQDPGLGLRLIYFSYDVKMKEKGDIPEGYSVSREKKERFSLILESASTNQTSMYLCASSFPSGLPTYEQYFGPGTRLTVT.

The CDR3: CSAWDGSSYEQYF. In DNA form, the CDR3 reads TGCAGCGCCTGGGACGGGAGCTCCTACGAGCAGTACTTC. The chain combines TRBV29-1 with TRBJ2-7, with D perhaps matching TRBD2 (6 bases). CDR1 is SQVTM, CDR2 ANQGSEA, per germline. V was shortened by 7 bases and J by 0 bases, with 13 bases between the two germline ends. The CDR3 is made up of 13 amino acids.

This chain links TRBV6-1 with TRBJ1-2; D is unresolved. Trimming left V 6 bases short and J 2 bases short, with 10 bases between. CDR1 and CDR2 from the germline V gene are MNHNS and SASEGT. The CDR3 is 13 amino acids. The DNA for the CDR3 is TGTGCCAGCAGGCCCCGCCTGAACTATGGCTACACCTTC. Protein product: CASRPRLNYGYTF.

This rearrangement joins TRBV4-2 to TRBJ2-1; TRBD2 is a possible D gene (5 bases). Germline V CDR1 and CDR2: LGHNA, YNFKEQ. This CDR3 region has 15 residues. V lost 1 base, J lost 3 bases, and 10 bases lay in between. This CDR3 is CASSQAGSDYNEQFF. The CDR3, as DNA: TGTGCCAGCAGCCAAGCGGGGAGCGACTACAATGAGCAGTTCTTC.

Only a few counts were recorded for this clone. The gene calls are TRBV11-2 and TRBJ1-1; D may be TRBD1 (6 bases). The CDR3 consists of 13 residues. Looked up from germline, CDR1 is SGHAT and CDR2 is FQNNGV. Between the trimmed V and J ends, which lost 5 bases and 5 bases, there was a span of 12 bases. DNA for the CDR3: TGTGCCAGCAGCCCCGGGACACCAACTGAAGCTTTCTTT. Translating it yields CASSPGTPTEAFF.

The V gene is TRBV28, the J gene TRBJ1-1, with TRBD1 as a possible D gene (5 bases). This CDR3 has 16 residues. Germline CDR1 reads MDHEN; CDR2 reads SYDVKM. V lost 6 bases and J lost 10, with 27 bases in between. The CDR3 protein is CASSPNKINEGVGAFF. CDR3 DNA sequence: TGTGCCAGCAGCCCCAATAAGATAAACGAAGGGGTTGGAGCTTTCTTT.

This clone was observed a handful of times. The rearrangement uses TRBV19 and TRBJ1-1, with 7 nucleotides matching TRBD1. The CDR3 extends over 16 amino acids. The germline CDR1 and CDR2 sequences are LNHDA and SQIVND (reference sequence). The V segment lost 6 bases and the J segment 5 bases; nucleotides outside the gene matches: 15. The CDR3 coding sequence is TGTGCCAGTAGCAGGGGGACTTCAGGCAGAAGGACTGAAGCTTTCTTT. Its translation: CASSRGTSGRRTEAFF.

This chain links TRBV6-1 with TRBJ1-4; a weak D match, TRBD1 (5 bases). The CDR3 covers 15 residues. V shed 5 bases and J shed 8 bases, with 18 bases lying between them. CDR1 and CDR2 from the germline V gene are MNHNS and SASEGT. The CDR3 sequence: CASSPRDLSGEKLFF. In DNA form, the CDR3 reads TGTGCCAGCAGTCCCCGGGACCTCAGCGGGGAAAAACTGTTTTTT.

CDR3 in amino acids: CASSLRENQPQHF. The DNA of the CDR3 is TGTGCCAGCAGCTTGCGGGAGAATCAGCCCCAGCATTTT. The rearrangement joins TRBV7-9 to TRBJ1-5; no clear D gene. Germline assignment: CDR1 SEHNR and CDR2 FQNEAQ (reference sequence). This CDR3 is built from 13 residues. Trimming removed 3 bases from V and 4 bases from J, with 7 bases in between.

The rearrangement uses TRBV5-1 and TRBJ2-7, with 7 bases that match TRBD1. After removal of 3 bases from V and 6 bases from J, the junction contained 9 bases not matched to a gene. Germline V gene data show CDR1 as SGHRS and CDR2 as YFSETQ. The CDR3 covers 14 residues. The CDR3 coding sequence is TGCGCCAGCAGCTGGAGGACAGGACAAGGCGAGCAGTACTTC. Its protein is CASSWRTGQGEQYF.

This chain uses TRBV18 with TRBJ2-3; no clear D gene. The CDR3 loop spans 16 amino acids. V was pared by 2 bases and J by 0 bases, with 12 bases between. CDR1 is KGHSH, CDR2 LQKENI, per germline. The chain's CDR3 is CASSPKIWASTDTQYF. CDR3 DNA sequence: TGTGCCAGCTCACCAAAAATATGGGCTAGCACAGATACGCAGTATTTT.

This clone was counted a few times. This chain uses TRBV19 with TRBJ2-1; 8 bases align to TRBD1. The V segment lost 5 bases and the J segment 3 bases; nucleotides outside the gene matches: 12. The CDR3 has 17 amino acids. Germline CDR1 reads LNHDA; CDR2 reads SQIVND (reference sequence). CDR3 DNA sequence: TGTGCCAGTAGTGCAATTAGGACAGGGTTACTCTACAATGAGCAGTTCTTC. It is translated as CASSAIRTGLLYNEQFF.